The 16 T cell receptor beta chains below all came from one sample that was sequenced in a study of shared clonotypes between healthy human individuals. This table comes from immunoSEQ multiplex PCR, and its TCRdb copy is limited to in-frame clones, with some not included. The sample contains about 2,500,000 clones, around nine tenths of which appear only once. Specimen: naive CD4+ T cells sorted from blood. Subset: CD45RA+ positively selected. The receptors derive from a man between 18 and 29 years old in good health.

In this sample, this clone turned up once. The J gene is TRBJ2-2, the V gene TRBV18; D is ambiguous. Germline-derived CDR1 and CDR2 are KGHSH and LQKENI. V lost 4 bases, J lost 4 bases, and 13 bases lay in between. This CDR3 is built from 15 residues. The CDR3 sequence: CASSQTGSVTGELFF. As DNA, the CDR3 is TGTGCCAGCTCACAGACCGGATCAGTCACCGGGGAGCTGTTTTTT.

The rearrangement links TRBV19 to TRBJ1-5; the D is unclear. The CDR3 consists of 16 residues. The germline V gene encodes CDR1 LNHDA and CDR2 SQIVND (reference sequence). V lost 2 bases, J lost 4 bases, and 15 bases lay in between. CDR3 loop: CASSITFRAQNQPQHF. The DNA for the CDR3 is TGTGCCAGTAGTATAACGTTTCGGGCGCAAAATCAGCCCCAGCATTTT.

This chain links TRBV7-6 with TRBJ2-2, with 8 bases fitting TRBD1. Per germline, CDR1 SGHVS and CDR2 FNYEAQ. After removal of 8 bases from V and 6 bases from J, the junction contained 5 bases not matched to a gene. The length of the CDR3 is 13 residues. The CDR3 is CASSQGAAGELFF. In DNA form, the CDR3 reads TGTGCCAGCTCCCAGGGGGCCGCCGGGGAGCTGTTTTTT.

J is TRBJ2-5 and V is TRBV5-8, with TRBD2 as a possible D gene (5 bases). The ends were cut back, 0 bases at V and 4 bases at J, with 10 bases in the middle. This CDR3 contains 14 residues. CDR1 is SGHTS, CDR2 YDEGEE, per germline. The CDR3 sequence is CASSLGVARETQYF. The CDR3, as DNA: TGTGCCAGCAGCTTGGGGGTAGCGAGAGAGACCCAGTACTTC.

J is TRBJ2-3 and V is TRBV5-1; a weak D match, TRBD2 (6 bases). In germline, CDR1 is SGHRS, CDR2 YFSETQ. The CDR3 totals 17 residues. The V end lost 4 bases, the J end lost 2 bases, and 20 bases lay between the germline ends. The CDR3 loop reads CASSPNGRGVHTDTQYF. Written as DNA, the CDR3 is TGCGCCAGCAGCCCTAATGGGCGGGGAGTGCACACAGATACGCAGTATTTT.

This chain connects TRBV18 to TRBJ2-7, with 7 bases identical to TRBD1. Looked up from germline, CDR1 is KGHSH and CDR2 is LQKENI. The CDR3 runs to 13 residues. V shed 5 bases, J shed 4 bases, and the junction held 5 bases outside the gene matches. The CDR3 sequence: CASSGRDRYEQYF. The CDR3 DNA reads as TGTGCCAGCTCAGGCCGGGACAGATACGAGCAGTACTTC.

This clone has a handful of counts. Other DNA sequences in this specimen translate into the identical CDR3. The chain couples TRBV10-3 to TRBJ1-1; D unresolved. The CDR3 is 13 amino acids. The germline V and J ends were trimmed by 1 base and 1 base, with 4 bases remaining between them. CDR1 is ENHRY and CDR2 is SYGVKD in the germline V gene. CDR3 region: CAISELENTEAFF. The CDR3 DNA reads TGTGCCATCAGTGAGTTGGAGAACACTGAAGCTTTCTTT.

The chain joins TRBV28 to TRBJ1-1, with 7 bases identical to TRBD1. Germline loops: CDR1 MDHEN, CDR2 SYDVKM. The J segment lost 8 bases and the V segment lost 6 bases, leaving 9 bases of the junction unmatched. The CDR3 has 13 amino acids. CDR3: CASRIAGTAEAFF. CDR3 coding DNA: TGTGCCAGCAGAATAGCCGGGACAGCCGAAGCTTTCTTT.

The chain has TRBV11-2 and TRBJ1-1, with TRBD1 matching over 7 bases. V trimming: 0 bases; J trimming: 4 bases; junction bases outside the gene matches: 8. Germline V CDR1 and CDR2: SGHAT, FQNNGV. CDR3 length: 16 amino acids. The CDR3 sequence is CASSLDQARGFTEAFF. CDR3 nucleotides: TGTGCCAGCAGCTTAGATCAAGCCAGGGGGTTCACTGAAGCTTTCTTT.

The rearrangement uses TRBV19 and TRBJ2-1; D not resolved. CDR3 length equals 13 residues. V lost 5 bases, J lost 5 bases, and 10 bases lay in between. In germline, CDR1 is LNHDA, CDR2 SQIVND (reference sequence). CDR3 loop: CASSVHRDNEQFF. The CDR3, as DNA: TGTGCCAGTAGTGTCCACCGAGACAATGAGCAGTTCTTC. Complete variable domain (other parts from reference TRBV19 and TRBJ2-1): DGGITQSPKYLFRKEGQNVTLSCEQNLNHDAMYWYRQDPGQGLRLIYYSQIVNDFQKGDIAEGYSVSREKKESFPLTVTSAQKNPTAFYLCASSVHRDNEQFFGPGTRLTVL.

This clone occurred once. Within the sample, other DNA sequences also encode this same CDR3. The chain employs TRBV11-2 and TRBJ2-3, with D uncertain. This CDR3 is 12 amino acids long. V shed 1 base and J shed 4 bases, with 3 bases lying between them. Germline V gives CDR1 SGHAT, CDR2 FQNNGV. The CDR3: CASSLASDTQYF. CDR3 sequence (DNA): TGTGCCAGCAGCTTAGCCTCAGATACGCAGTATTTT.

This chain connects TRBV7-2 to TRBJ2-2; TRBD1 is a possible D gene (6 bases). The CDR3 covers 16 residues. The germline V gene has CDR1 SGHTA and CDR2 FQGNSA. V was cut by 4 bases and J by 2 bases, with 14 bases left in between. The CDR3 sequence: CASSSRGGFNTGELFF. CDR3 DNA sequence: TGTGCCAGCAGCTCACGAGGGGGATTCAACACCGGGGAGCTGTTTTTT.

About this clone itself: The identical CDR3 is also encoded by other nucleotide sequences in the sample. This rearrangement joins TRBV9 to TRBJ2-1; the D gene could be TRBD1 or TRBD2 (5 bases each). The CDR3 has 16 residues. Trimming pared 0 bases from V and 2 bases from J, leaving 12 bases between. CDR1 and CDR2 from the germline V gene are SGDLS and YYNGEE. The CDR3 reads CASSVGGGGTYNEQFF. The CDR3 DNA is TGTGCCAGCAGCGTAGGAGGTGGGGGTACCTACAATGAGCAGTTCTTC.

The gene calls are TRBV6-5 and TRBJ2-7, with 11 bases aligning to TRBD1. The CDR3 loop spans 14 amino acids. Unmatched junction bases numbered 2, after V lost 4 bases and J lost 3 bases. Germline CDR1 reads MNHEY; CDR2 reads SVGAGI. The CDR3 sequence is CASSFGTGGYEQYF. The CDR3 DNA sequence: TGTGCCAGCAGTTTCGGGACAGGGGGCTACGAGCAGTACTTC.

J is TRBJ1-5 and V is TRBV6-4; 7 bases align to TRBD1. This CDR3 region has 14 residues. With 9 bases clipped from V and 5 bases from J, the junction kept 10 bases outside the gene matches. Germline V gene data show CDR1 as MRHNA and CDR2 as SNTAGT. The CDR3 protein is CASPQGSFDQPQHF. CDR3 nucleotide sequence: TGTGCCAGTCCACAGGGGTCCTTCGATCAGCCCCAGCATTTT.

The chain's CDR3 is CASSQANDAVVRYF. CDR3 nucleotide sequence: TGTGCCAGCAGCCAAGCAAATGACGCTGTTGTTCGGTACTTC. This sequence joins TRBV16 and TRBJ2-7; D call uncertain. The CDR3 length is 14 residues. V gave up 2 bases and J gave up 12 bases, with 20 bases separating them. CDR1 and CDR2 from the germline V gene are KGHSY and FQNENV.